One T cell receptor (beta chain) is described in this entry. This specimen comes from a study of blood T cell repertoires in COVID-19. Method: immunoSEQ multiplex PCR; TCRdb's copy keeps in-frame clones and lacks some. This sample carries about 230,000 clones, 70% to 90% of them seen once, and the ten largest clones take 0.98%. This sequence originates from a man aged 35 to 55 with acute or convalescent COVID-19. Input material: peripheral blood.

The CDR3 region is CASSQGRDREAFF. CDR3 nucleotide sequence: TGTGCCAGCAGCCAAGGGAGGGACAGGGAAGCTTTCTTT. The V and J genes are TRBV3-1 (or the pseudogene TRBV3-2) and TRBJ1-1; 8 nucleotides line up with TRBD1. V lost 1 base, J lost 8 bases, and 3 bases stayed unmatched. The CDR3 is 13 amino acids. Germline lookup yields CDR1 LGHDT and CDR2 YNNKEL (reference sequence).